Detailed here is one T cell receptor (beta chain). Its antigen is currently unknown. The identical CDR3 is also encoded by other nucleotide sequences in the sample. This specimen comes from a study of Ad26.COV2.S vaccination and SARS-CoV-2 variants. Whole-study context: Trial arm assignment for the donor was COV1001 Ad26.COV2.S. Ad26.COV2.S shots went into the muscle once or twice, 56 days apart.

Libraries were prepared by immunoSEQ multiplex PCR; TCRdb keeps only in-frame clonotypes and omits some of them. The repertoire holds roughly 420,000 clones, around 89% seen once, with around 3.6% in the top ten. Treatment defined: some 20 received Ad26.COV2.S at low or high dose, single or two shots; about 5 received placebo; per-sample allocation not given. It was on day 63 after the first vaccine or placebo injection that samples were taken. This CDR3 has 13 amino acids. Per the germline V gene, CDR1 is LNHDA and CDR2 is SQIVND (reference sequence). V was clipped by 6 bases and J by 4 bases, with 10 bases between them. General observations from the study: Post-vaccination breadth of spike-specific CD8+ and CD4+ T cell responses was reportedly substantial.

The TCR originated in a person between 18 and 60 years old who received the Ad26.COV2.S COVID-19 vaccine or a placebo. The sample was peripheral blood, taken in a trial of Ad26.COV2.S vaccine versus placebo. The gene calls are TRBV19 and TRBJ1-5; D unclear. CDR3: CASSLDRNQPQHF. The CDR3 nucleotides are TGTGCCAGTAGCCTAGATAGGAATCAGCCCCAGCATTTT.